A selection of T cell receptor beta chains follows, all from one sample in a study of technical replicates of blood from several donors. The method was immunoSEQ multiplex PCR; TCRdb's version includes in-frame clones alone and lacks a portion of them. The data contain about 93,000 clones, approximately 95% of them seen just once; the ten biggest clones take up 0.26%. The sample comprised T cells isolated from PBMCs. Receptors were obtained from a human donor in good health. The conserved cysteine and the conserved F or W are not part of the CDR3 here.

cdr3_length	v_call	cdr3_aa
20	TRBV27	ASSSRGRGLASRPGGRNEQF
14	TRBV4-1	ASSRGQGSISYGYT
13	TRBV6-6	ASFYRAGYNYGYT
9	TRBV6-5	ASGEQETQY
13	TRBV11-2	ASSSGPGDSYEQY
13	TRBV19	ASSIYQRGSYGYT
14	TRBV6-1	ASSGRTGEILYEQY
13	TRBV4-1	ASSSRDRATGELF
12	TRBV7-2	ASTLQAGHYEQY
12	TRBV19	ASKRQTSTDTQY
15	TRBV11-2	ASSKYGLQGGSYEQY
13	TRBV7-9	ASSSSGGATDTQY
12	TRBV5-4	ASRAGTSVNEQF
13	TRBV6-5	ASKGGLAGEYEQY
15	TRBV6-1	ASSEKLAGGPGETQY
12	TRBV5-1	ASRLPGQSYEQY
11	TRBV5-1	ASGPGLAGELF
16	TRBV19	ASSIVPLGQGPYNEQF
13	TRBV5-1	ASSLVGTDISEQY
13	TRBV5-5	ASSLNLVVSEKLF
13	TRBV7-8	ASSLHQGPSYEQY
13	TRBV19	ASSIQIYSGNTIY
13	TRBV6-5	ASSYSSSGGHTIY
11	TRBV18	ASSPVGGGEQY
15	TRBV19	ASSIADRGAGANVLT
14	TRBV5-1	ASSLVGVGLNTEAF
16	TRBV19	ASSGESNKRGSNEKLF
16	TRBV5-8	ASSSPGQGFTMNTEAF
10	TRBV14	ASSPEGYEQY
13	TRBV6-6	ASSPPGSRKETQY
11	TRBV13	ASSVGTAWPQH
17	TRBV5-6	ASSRGAGRASVANEKLF
13	TRBV7-9	ASSLVGGSSYEQY
13	TRBV10-3	AISDPGTGDEKLF
13	TRBV4-1	ASSQMGGHVGKLF
11	TRBV6-5	ATGQVGPSEQY
12	TRBV28	ASLPGDRTYGYT
16	TRBV11-2	ASSLLGGGGAGIYEQY